One sample yielded the 7 T cell receptor beta chains listed below, sequenced in a study of cytomegalovirus exposure and HLA in healthy donors. 13 Jbeta primers and 60 Vbeta primers were used for the PCR. Profiled with immunoSEQ multiplex PCR; TCRdb holds only in-frame clones, not every one. Here the sample spans a few hundred thousand clones, approximately 80% being singletons. Sequencing was performed on PBMCs. These receptors came from a woman aged 55-69 years in good health and CMV-seropositive.

This clone was seen only a few times. V usage is TRBV6-6 and J usage is TRBJ1-1; 7 bases match TRBD1. This CDR3 region has 15 residues. Germline V CDR1 and CDR2: MNHNY, SVGAGI (reference sequence). J was trimmed by 6 bases and V by 6 bases; bases with no gene match: 13. The CDR3, as DNA: TGTGCCAGCAGCCTCCTGACAGGGAGGTTTGCTGAAGCTTTCTTT. This codes for CASSLLTGRFAEAFF.

The chain employs TRBV21-1 and TRBJ2-2; TRBD1 is taken as the D call from the table, unchecked against the DNA. TRBV21-1 is a pseudogene. This CDR3 is built from 20 residues. CDR3 in DNA: TGTGCCAGCAGCACCAAAAAGGGACAGGGATGGGTGACGAACACCGGGGAGCTGTTTTTT. Translation gives CASSTKKGQGWVTNTGELFF.

This sequence joins TRBV7-6 and TRBJ1-1, with 8 bases identical to TRBD1. Germline assignment: CDR1 SGHVS and CDR2 FNYEAQ. The CDR3 spans 15 residues. V lost 1 base to trimming and J lost 3 bases; unmatched junction nucleotides: 4. DNA of the CDR3: TGTGCCAGCAGCTTAGGAGCAGGGGGCGACACTGAAGCTTTCTTT. Amino acid sequence: CASSLGAGGDTEAFF.

With regard to this clone: The germline gene is not matched at one end of the junction; a read error may be the cause. CDR3 coding DNA: TGCGCCAGCAGCCAAGAAAAAGGGAGGGTTTATCATCCCCAGCATTTT. It encodes CASSQEKGRVYHPQHF. This sequence joins TRBV4-1 and TRBJ1-5, with no clear D. This CDR3 contains 16 residues. Germline-derived CDR1 and CDR2 are MGHRA and YSYEKL.

This chain connects TRBV18 to TRBJ2-4; possible D gene TRBD1, 6 bases. V lost 2 bases, J lost 4 bases, and 12 bases lay in between. Germline CDR1 reads KGHSH; CDR2 reads LQKENI. CDR3 length equals 15 residues. The CDR3 loop is CASSPMSGAKNIQYF. CDR3 in DNA: TGTGCCAGCTCACCAATGTCAGGGGCGAAAAACATTCAGTACTTC.

The J gene is TRBJ2-1, the V gene TRBV4-1, with a possible D match to TRBD2 (6 bases). This CDR3 is 14 amino acids long. V was cut by 0 bases and J by 8 bases, with 11 bases left in between. Germline V lookup: CDR1 MGHRA, CDR2 YSYEKL. The CDR3 protein is CASSQEEGSDEQFF. The CDR3 coding sequence is TGCGCCAGCAGCCAAGAGGAGGGAAGTGATGAGCAGTTCTTC.

This clone was counted only a few times. J is TRBJ1-2 and V is TRBV29-1; D call uncertain. This CDR3 is 10 amino acids long. Trimming took off 3 bases at V and 3 bases at J, with 2 bases between the two ends. CDR1 and CDR2 from the germline V gene are SQVTM and ANQGSEA. DNA for the CDR3: TGCAGCGTTGACTACTATGGCTACACCTTC. It encodes CSVDYYGYTF.